Each of the 5 T cell receptor beta chains below was sequenced from the same sample in a study of T cell responses to AZD1222 COVID-19 vaccine (dated by TCRdb to about 2021). The sample's time point label is to be understood as: baseline before first vaccination. The library came from the immunoSEQ multiplex PCR assay. This is the immuneACCESS table as TCRdb keeps it, with only in-frame sequences that have V and J called. A part of the clones is gone; compared with another copy, unresolved V genes explain less than half, and the rest is unexplained. This sample holds roughly 150,000 clones; 90% were observed only once. The leading ten clones occupy about 2% of the sample. The specimen was peripheral blood, collected on day 0 of AZD1222 vaccination. Every receptor here comes from an adult in good health.

The gene calls are TRBV5-4 and TRBJ1-2; weak D call: TRBD1 (6 bases). In germline, CDR1 is SGHNT, CDR2 YYREEE (reference sequence). The CDR3 runs to 15 residues. The V end was cut by 0 bases, the J end by 4 bases, with 13 bases between. The CDR3 region is CASSLEGRGPYGYTF. DNA of the CDR3: TGTGCCAGCAGCTTGGAAGGCAGGGGTCCCTATGGCTACACCTTC.

This chain uses TRBV2 with TRBJ2-3, with D possibly matching TRBD2 (5 bases). The V gene lost 6 bases and the J gene lost 7 bases, with 20 bases spanning the gap. The CDR3 covers 15 residues. From germline, CDR1 is SNHLY and CDR2 FYNNEI. CDR3 sequence reads: CASSHRGSGVNTQYF. CDR3 DNA: TGTGCCAGCAGCCACAGAGGGAGTGGGGTAAATACGCAGTATTTT.

The chain employs TRBV3-1 (or the pseudogene TRBV3-2) and TRBJ2-5; D unclear. V dropped 2 bases and J dropped 4 bases, with 8 bases sitting between them. Per germline, CDR1 LGHDT and CDR2 YNNKEL (reference sequence). CDR3 length equals 13 residues. CDR3 in amino acids: CASSQFKPETQYF. DNA of the CDR3: TGTGCCAGCAGCCAATTCAAGCCAGAGACCCAGTACTTC.

V gene TRBV5-1 combines with J gene TRBJ1-1; a possible D gene is TRBD1 (5 bases). The ends were cut back, 0 bases at V and 1 base at J, with 10 bases in the middle. CDR3 length: 15 amino acids. Germline CDR1 is SGHRS and CDR2 is YFSETQ. The CDR3 here is CASSLVTGPNTEAFF. In DNA, the CDR3 is TGCGCCAGCAGCTTGGTTACAGGACCGAACACTGAAGCTTTCTTT.

V usage is TRBV29-1 and J usage is TRBJ1-3; D not resolved. This CDR3 region has 11 residues. Trimming took 4 bases from V and 6 from J, leaving 7 bases between them. The germline V gene encodes CDR1 SQVTM and CDR2 ANQGSEA. CDR3 residues: CSVAETNTIYF. CDR3 bases: TGCAGCGTTGCAGAGACAAACACCATATATTTT. Drawing the rest from reference TRBV29-1 and TRBJ1-3, the complete variable domain is SAVISQKPSRDICQRGTSLTIQCQVDSQVTMMFWYRQQPGQSLTLIATANQGSEATYESGFVIDKFPISRPNLTFSTLTVSNMSPEDSSIYLCSVAETNTIYFGEGSWLTVV.